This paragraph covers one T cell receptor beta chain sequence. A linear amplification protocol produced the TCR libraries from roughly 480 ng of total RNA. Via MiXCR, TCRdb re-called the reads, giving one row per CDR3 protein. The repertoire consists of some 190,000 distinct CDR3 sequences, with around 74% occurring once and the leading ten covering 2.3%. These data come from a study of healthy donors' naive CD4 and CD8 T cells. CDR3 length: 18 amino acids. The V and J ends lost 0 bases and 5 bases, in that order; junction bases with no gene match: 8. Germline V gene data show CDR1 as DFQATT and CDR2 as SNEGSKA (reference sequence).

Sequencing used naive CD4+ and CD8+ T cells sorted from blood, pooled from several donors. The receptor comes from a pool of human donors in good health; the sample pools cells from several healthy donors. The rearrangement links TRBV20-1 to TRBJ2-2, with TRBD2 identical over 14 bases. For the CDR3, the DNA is TGCAGTGCTAGAGATCCTGGGACTAGCGGGAGTTCAACCGGGGAGCTGTTTTTT. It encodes CSARDPGTSGSSTGELFF.